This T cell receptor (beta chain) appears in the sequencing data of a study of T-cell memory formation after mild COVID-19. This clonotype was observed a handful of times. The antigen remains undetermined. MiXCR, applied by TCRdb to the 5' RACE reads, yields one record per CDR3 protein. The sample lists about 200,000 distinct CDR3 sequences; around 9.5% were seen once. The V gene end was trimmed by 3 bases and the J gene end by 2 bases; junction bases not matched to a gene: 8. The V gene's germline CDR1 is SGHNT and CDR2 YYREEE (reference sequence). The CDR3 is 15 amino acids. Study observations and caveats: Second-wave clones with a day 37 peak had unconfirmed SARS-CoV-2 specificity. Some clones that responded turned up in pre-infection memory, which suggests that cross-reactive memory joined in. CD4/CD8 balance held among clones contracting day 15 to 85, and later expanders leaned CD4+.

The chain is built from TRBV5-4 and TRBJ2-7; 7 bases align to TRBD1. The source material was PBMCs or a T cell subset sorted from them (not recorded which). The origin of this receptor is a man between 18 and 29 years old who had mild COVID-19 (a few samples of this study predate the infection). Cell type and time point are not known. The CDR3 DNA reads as TGTGCCAGCAGCTCCAGGACAGGCCCCACCTACGAGCAGTACTTC. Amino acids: CASSSRTGPTYEQYF.